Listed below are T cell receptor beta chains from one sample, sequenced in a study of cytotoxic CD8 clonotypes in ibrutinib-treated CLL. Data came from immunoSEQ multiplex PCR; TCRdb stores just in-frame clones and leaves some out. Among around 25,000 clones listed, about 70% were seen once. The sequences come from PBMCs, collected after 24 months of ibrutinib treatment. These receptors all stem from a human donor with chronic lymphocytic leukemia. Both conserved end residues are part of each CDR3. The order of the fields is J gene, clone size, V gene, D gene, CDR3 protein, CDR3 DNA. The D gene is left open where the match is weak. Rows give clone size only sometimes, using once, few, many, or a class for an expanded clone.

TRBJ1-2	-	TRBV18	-	CASSLINYGYTF	TGTGCCAGCTCACTGATAAACTATGGCTACACCTTC
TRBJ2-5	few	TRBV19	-	CASSIGGSGETQYF	TGTGCCAGTAGTATAGGAGGGAGTGGAGAGACCCAGTACTTC
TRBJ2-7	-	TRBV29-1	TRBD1	CSVVGTGSYEQYF	TGCAGCGTTGTAGGGACAGGCTCCTACGAGCAGTACTTC
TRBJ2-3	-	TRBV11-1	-	CASSHLGGEPTDTQYF	TGTGCCAGCAGCCACCTAGGAGGAGAGCCCACAGATACGCAGTATTTT
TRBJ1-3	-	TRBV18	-	CASSQTLGNTIYF	TGTGCCAGCTCGCAGACCCTTGGAAACACCATATATTTT
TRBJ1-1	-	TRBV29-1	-	CSVEGHLNTEAFF	TGCAGCGTTGAGGGACATCTGAACACTGAAGCTTTCTTT
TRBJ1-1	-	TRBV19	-	CASSGYPGDTEAFF	TGTGCCAGTAGTGGGTACCCAGGGGACACTGAAGCTTTCTTT
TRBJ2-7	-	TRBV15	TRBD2	CATSGSGLAGFEQYF	TGTGCCACCAGCGGATCGGGACTAGCGGGGTTCGAGCAGTACTTC
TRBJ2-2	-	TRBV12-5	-	CASGWGSTGELFF	TGTGCTAGTGGTTGGGGGAGCACCGGGGAGCTGTTTTTT
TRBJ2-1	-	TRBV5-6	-	CASSLGRANEQFF	TGTGCCAGCAGCTTGGGTCGTGCGAATGAGCAGTTCTTC
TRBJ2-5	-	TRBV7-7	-	CASSSGRAYQETQYF	TGTGCCAGCAGCTCGGGACGGGCGTACCAAGAGACCCAGTACTTC
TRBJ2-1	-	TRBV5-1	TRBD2	CASSLGLAGQNEQFF	TGCGCCAGCAGCCTTGGACTAGCGGGGCAAAATGAGCAGTTCTTC
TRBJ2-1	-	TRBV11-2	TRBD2	CASSPGLAVNEQFF	TGTGCCAGCAGCCCGGGACTAGCGGTAAATGAGCAGTTCTTC
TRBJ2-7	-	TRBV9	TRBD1	CASSSRTGFSYEQYF	TGTGCCAGCAGCTCAAGGACAGGCTTCTCCTACGAGCAGTACTTC
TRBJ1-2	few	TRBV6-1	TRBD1	CASSEALRTTGVYGYTF	TGTGCCAGCAGTGAAGCGCTACGGACCACAGGGGTCTATGGCTACACCTTC
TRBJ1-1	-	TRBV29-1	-	CSVDRGGQGTEAFF	TGCAGCGTTGACAGAGGGGGGCAGGGCACTGAAGCTTTCTTT
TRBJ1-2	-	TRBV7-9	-	CASSLGGLSYGYTF	TGTGCCAGCAGCTTAGGGGGGTTGAGCTATGGCTACACCTTC
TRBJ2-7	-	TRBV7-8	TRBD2	CASSLWASGETVYEQYF	TGTGCCAGCAGCCTCTGGGCTAGCGGTGAAACCGTCTACGAGCAGTACTTC
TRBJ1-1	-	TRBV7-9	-	CASSMQGNTEAFF	TGTGCCAGCAGCATGCAGGGGAACACTGAAGCTTTCTTT
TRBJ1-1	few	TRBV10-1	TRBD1	CASKRGASDRGTEAFF	TGCGCCAGCAAGAGGGGGGCAAGCGACAGGGGCACTGAAGCTTTCTTT
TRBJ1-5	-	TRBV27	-	CASSLSSRLIGSNQPQHF	TGTGCCAGCAGTTTATCGTCGCGGCTGATCGGAAGCAATCAGCCCCAGCATTTT
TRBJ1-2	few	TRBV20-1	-	CSAQTDQSYTF	TGCAGTGCTCAGACAGACCAAAGCTACACCTTC
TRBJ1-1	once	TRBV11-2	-	CASSTPSNTEAFF	TGTGCCAGCAGCACCCCGTCGAACACTGAAGCTTTCTTT
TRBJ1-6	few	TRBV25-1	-	CASAGGGNSPLHF	TGTGCCAGCGCGGGAGGCGGTAATTCACCCCTCCACTTT
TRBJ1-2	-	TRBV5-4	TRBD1	CASRTGGHGYTF	TGTGCCAGCAGGACAGGGGGTCATGGCTACACCTTC
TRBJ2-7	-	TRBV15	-	CATSRDDSGTYEQYF	TGTGCCACCAGCAGAGATGACAGCGGAACCTACGAGCAGTACTTC
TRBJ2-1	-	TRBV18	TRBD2	CASSPRERGGNEQFF	TGTGCCAGCTCACCACGGGAGCGGGGGGGCAATGAGCAGTTCTTC
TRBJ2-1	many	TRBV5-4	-	CASTSEGNEQFF	TGTGCCAGCACCTCAGAGGGGAATGAGCAGTTCTTC
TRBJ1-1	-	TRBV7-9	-	CASSPFGTNTEAFF	TGTGCCAGCAGCCCCTTTGGGACAAACACTGAAGCTTTCTTT
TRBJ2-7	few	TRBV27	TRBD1	CASRGTGSYEQYF	TGTGCCAGCAGAGGGACAGGGTCGTACGAGCAGTACTTC
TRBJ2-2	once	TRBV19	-	CASSIDLSHTGELFF	TGTGCCAGTAGTATAGATCTTTCCCACACCGGGGAGCTGTTTTTT
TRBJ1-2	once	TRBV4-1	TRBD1	CASSQVVGTGRYGYTF	TGCGCCAGCAGCCAGGTTGTTGGGACAGGGCGTTATGGCTACACCTTC
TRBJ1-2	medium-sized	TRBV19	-	CASSIAPVPLGYTF	TGTGCCAGTAGTATAGCGCCAGTCCCGTTGGGCTACACCTTC
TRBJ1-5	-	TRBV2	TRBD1	CASRNRGENQPQHF	TGTGCCAGCAGAAACAGGGGCGAGAATCAGCCCCAGCATTTT
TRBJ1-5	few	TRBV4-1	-	CASSQDWGMQPQHF	TGCGCCAGCAGCCAAGATTGGGGGATGCAGCCCCAGCATTTT
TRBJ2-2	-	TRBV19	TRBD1	CASSTPRGQGLTGELFF	TGTGCCAGTAGCACACCACGGGGACAGGGGCTCACCGGGGAGCTGTTTTTT
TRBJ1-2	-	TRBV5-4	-	CASSLVQGISGYTF	TGTGCCAGCAGCTTGGTACAGGGAATCTCTGGCTACACCTTC
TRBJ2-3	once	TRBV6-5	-	CASSYSSSDTQYF	TGTGCCAGCAGTTACTCGTCCTCAGATACGCAGTATTTT
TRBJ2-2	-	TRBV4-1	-	CASSQVVGQSTGELFF	TGCGCCAGCAGCCAAGTGGTAGGACAAAGCACCGGGGAGCTGTTTTTT
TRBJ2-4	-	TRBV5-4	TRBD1	CASSWDRGYIQYF	TGTGCCAGCAGTTGGGACAGGGGATACATTCAGTACTTC
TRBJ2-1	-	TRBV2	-	CASSAVNEQFF	TGTGCCAGCAGTGCGGTGAATGAGCAGTTCTTC
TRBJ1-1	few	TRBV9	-	CASSPGQGGAFF	TGTGCCAGCAGCCCTGGTCAAGGTGGAGCTTTCTTT
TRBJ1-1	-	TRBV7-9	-	CASSREGTEAFF	TGTGCCAGCAGCCGGGAGGGCACTGAAGCTTTCTTT
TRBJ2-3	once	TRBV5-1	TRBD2	CASTRGGGTIDTQYF	TGCGCCAGCACCCGGGGCGGGGGGACGATAGATACGCAGTATTTT
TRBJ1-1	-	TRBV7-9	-	CASTVRSVSSMNTEAFF	TGTGCCAGCACCGTCCGGTCAGTCTCGTCTATGAACACTGAAGCTTTCTTT
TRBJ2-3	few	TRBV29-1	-	CSTFGGSPDTQYF	TGCAGCACTTTTGGGGGGAGCCCAGATACGCAGTATTTT